This T cell receptor beta chain originates from a study of T cell changes during pregnancy in multiple sclerosis. Libraries were prepared by immunoSEQ multiplex PCR; TCRdb keeps only in-frame clonotypes and omits some of them. The data hold approximately 79,000 clones, with around 94% observed a single time. Germline V CDR1 and CDR2: MNHNY, SVGAGI (reference sequence). Trimming stripped 4 bases from V and 0 bases from J, with 13 bases between. The CDR3 has 16 amino acids. The V gene is TRBV6-6, the J gene TRBJ1-5, with TRBD1 as a possible D gene (5 bases). The source of this sequence is a female donor with multiple sclerosis, enrolled in a pregnancy study. Material: CD4+ T cells from peripheral blood mononuclear cells, obtained before pregnancy. The DNA for the CDR3 is TGTGCCAGCAGTTCGGGGGGGACCCATAGCAATCAGCCCCAGCATTTT. It translates to CASSSGGTHSNQPQHF.